Each of the 4 T cell receptor beta chains below was sequenced from the same sample in a study of CD8 T cells in Susac syndrome. Random hexamers were used to reverse transcribe 0.5 to 1 ug of RNA. A single record per CDR3 protein comes from TCRdb applying MiXCR to the immunoSEQ multiplex PCR reads. The data show approximately 150,000 distinct CDR3 sequences, with around 94% seen just once and about 0.095% held by the top ten. Sequenced: CD4+ T cells from PBMCs. The receptors were sampled from a human donor with multiple sclerosis.

The chain couples TRBV2 to TRBJ2-5, with 16 bases fitting TRBD2. The germline V gene has CDR1 SNHLY and CDR2 FYNNEI. The J segment lost 5 bases and the V segment lost 4 bases, leaving 7 bases of the junction unmatched. The length of the CDR3 is 17 residues. CDR3 nucleotide sequence: TGTGCCAGCAGTGGGGGGACTAGCGGGAGGGCCGCGGAGACCCAGTACTTC. It translates to CASSGGTSGRAAETQYF.

This clonotype showed up just once. The chain links TRBV7-9 to TRBJ1-1; 8 bases align to TRBD1. The CDR3 is 15 residues long. Looked up from germline, CDR1 is SEHNR and CDR2 is FQNEAQ (reference sequence). Unmatched junction bases numbered 15, after V lost 5 bases and J lost 10 bases. The CDR3 sequence: CASSPSHSQGARAFF. DNA of the CDR3: TGTGCCAGCAGCCCGTCTCATTCTCAGGGGGCTCGAGCTTTCTTT.

The chain combines TRBV5-4 with TRBJ2-5; D gene uncertain. The CDR3 has 13 residues. V dropped 5 bases and J dropped 3 bases, with 11 bases sitting between them. Germline-derived CDR1 and CDR2 are SGHNT and YYREEE (reference sequence). CDR3 amino acids: CASRPSREETQYF. For the CDR3, the DNA is TGTGCCAGCAGGCCTTCTAGGGAAGAGACCCAGTACTTC.

The rearrangement joins TRBV20-1 to TRBJ2-2; 9 bases map to TRBD1. The junction had 5 bases not matched to a gene; V was cut back by 2 bases and J by 1 base. The length of the CDR3 is 16 residues. Germline assignment: CDR1 DFQATT and CDR2 SNEGSKA (reference sequence). The DNA for the CDR3 is TGCAGTGCTAGATCCCCGGGACAGGGGAACACCGGGGAGCTGTTTTTT. Translated, it gives CSARSPGQGNTGELFF.